This TCR beta chain is drawn from a study of long-term antiretroviral therapy in people with HIV. This was the immunoSEQ v3.0 assay at survey level. The assay was immunoSEQ multiplex PCR, and TCRdb's table has in-frame clones only and misses some. The sample shows 20,000 to 25,000 clones, about four fifths of them seen only once. Germline values: CDR1 MDHEN, CDR2 SYDVKM. Between the trimmed V and J ends, which lost 0 bases and 3 bases, there was a span of 11 bases. The CDR3 contains 15 residues. The study drew at least one pre-ART and at least two post-ART PBMC samples from every donor. Every specimen provided about 0.95-11 million cryopreserved PBMC before DNA extraction took place. Details on this clone: Its target is unknown.

Regarding the study as a whole: Blood obtained between about 2004 and 2017 may reflect older ART regimens. Researchers lacked any data on ART adherence, viral resistance or therapy changes.

Here the sequenced sample was unsorted PBMCs, taken 0.3 years after starting antiretroviral therapy. The genes are TRBV28 and TRBJ1-1, with a possible D match to TRBD1 (5 bases). The TCR comes from a man aged 50-60 years with HIV. For the CDR3, the DNA is TGTGCCAGCAGTTTATGGGTCAGGGCGGACACTGAAGCTTTCTTT. It translates to CASSLWVRADTEAFF.